This T cell receptor beta chain was sequenced for a study of blood T cell repertoires in COVID-19 (dated by TCRdb to the early 2020s). Some background on the complete study: Samples from collaborators originated in the United States, Italy and Spain and spanned both the acute and convalescent phases of COVID-19. The prospective study material was composed of cDNA or gDNA derived from T cells, B-cell-depleted T cells, or PBMCs. The dataset comprised deeply sampled blood TCRbeta repertoires from subjects exposed to, actively infected with, or recovered from COVID-19. The repertoires were made available in a free public database intended to serve as a resource for research on the immune response to SARS-CoV-2. The samples were drawn from two sources: the first 160 participants of the ongoing ImmuneRACE study, and 1,254 subjects contributed by 6 global collaborators. Nearly every sample came with metadata listing a de-identified subject ID, COVID-19 status, age in years and sex. Where HLA class I and class II types were available, the types were taken from metadata supplied by the sample provider, not from assay-based typing. What the research found in general, with its limitations: The amount of clinical and demographic metadata varied by source and participant and was provided uncurated.

As to this clone: Its antigen is currently not known. One end of the junction does not line up with germline, which may come from a read error.

TCRbeta CDR3 regions were amplified from genomic DNA by means of the immunoSEQ Assay, a bias-controlled multiplex PCR. The published analysis was carried out like this. Within the assay, amplification of reference gene primers was used to estimate how many nucleated cells each sample contained. To quantify the absolute abundance of each unique TCRbeta CDR3 rearrangement, sequence reads were collapsed and filtered. For each sample, productive Simpson clonality was calculated by taking the square root of Simpson's diversity index across productive rearrangements. What TCRdb holds here is the immuneACCESS table cut down to in-frame rearrangements. Part of the clones is not present; checked against another copy, under half of the missing clones reflect an unresolved V gene, and the others are unexplained. Clone size and the V and J calls come from that table; the DNA yielded D and trimming. The sample contains approximately 220,000 clones, about 83% of them found a single time. 2.5% of the sample is in the top ten clones.

Whole blood was collected in K2EDTA tubes by collaborating institutions according to the institutions' own protocols. Collaborator samples were shipped for TCRbeta analysis as frozen whole blood, isolated PBMCs, or DNA extracted from either sample type. The germline V gene yields MGHDK for CDR1 and SYGVNS for CDR2. Measured from the cysteine to the phenylalanine, the CDR3 is 15 residues long. Just the 45-base CDR3 DNA is kept, in frame starting at base 1. The specimen sequenced was peripheral blood. Recombination linked TRBV25-1 to TRBJ2-7; 9 bases in between match TRBD1. This TCR was recovered from a woman aged 40-49 years with active or convalescent COVID-19. For the CDR3, the sequence is CASSAPGQGSSEQYF. In nucleotides, the sequence is TGTGCCAGCAGTGCCCCGGGACAGGGATCCTCCGAGCAGTACTTC.